Following are 8 T cell receptor beta chains from one sample sequenced in a study of blood T cell repertoires in COVID-19. Sequencing was performed with immunoSEQ multiplex PCR; in TCRdb, only in-frame clones are kept and a portion is missing. Of a few hundred thousand clones in the sample, around 90% were seen once. The sequenced material came from PBMCs or T cells enriched from blood (not recorded which). These receptor sequences come from a woman aged 25 to 39 who had recovered from COVID-19.

The gene calls are TRBV6-5 and TRBJ1-1; D not certain. The CDR3 extends over 13 amino acids. Trimming took 2 bases from V and 10 from J, leaving 14 bases between them. The germline CDR1 and CDR2 sequences are MNHEY and SVGAGI. CDR3 nucleotide sequence: TGTGCCAGCAGTTACGAGGTCCGGTCGGGAGCTTTCTTT. It translates to CASSYEVRSGAFF.

V usage is TRBV15 and J usage is TRBJ2-7; a weak D match, TRBD1 (6 bases). With 1 base removed from V and 4 bases from J, the gap between germline ends came to 20 bases. This CDR3 is 17 amino acids long. Per the germline V gene, CDR1 is LNHNV and CDR2 is YYDKDF (reference sequence). This CDR3 is CATSRAQKDFQGYEQYF. CDR3 sequence (DNA): TGTGCCACCAGCAGAGCACAGAAGGACTTCCAGGGGTACGAGCAGTACTTC.

This clone was counted a single time. The V gene is TRBV6-5, the J gene TRBJ1-2; D possibly corresponds to TRBD1 (5 bases). This CDR3 has 15 amino acids. Trimming cost V 6 bases and J 0 bases, with 14 bases left between them. Germline loops: CDR1 MNHEY, CDR2 SVGAGI. The CDR3 region has the DNA TGTGCCAGCAGGACAGCTTTGGCGGCTAACTATGGCTACACCTTC. It encodes CASRTALAANYGYTF.

CDR3 amino acids: CASRRLGGEKLFF. Written as DNA, the CDR3 is TGTGCCAGCAGGCGGCTTGGGGGGGAAAAACTGTTTTTT. The genes are TRBV12-3 or TRBV12-4 and TRBJ1-4; TRBD1 is a possible D gene (5 bases). The CDR3 runs 13 residues. V dropped 6 bases and J dropped 8 bases, with 13 bases sitting between them.

V is TRBV18 and J is TRBJ1-5; TRBD1 aligns across 7 bases. Trimming took 1 base from V and 6 from J; bases not matched to a gene: 3. Germline-derived CDR1 and CDR2 are KGHSH and LQKENI. This CDR3 spans 14 amino acids. The CDR3 region is CASSPRAGGQPQHF. CDR3 DNA sequence: TGTGCCAGCTCACCACGGGCAGGGGGTCAGCCCCAGCATTTT. Variable domain in full (rest from reference TRBV18 and TRBJ1-5): NAGVMQNPRHLVRRRGQEARLRCSPMKGHSHVYWYRQLPEEGLKFMVYLQKENIIDESGMPKERFSAEFPKEGPSILRIQQVVRGDSAAYFCASSPRAGGQPQHFGDGTRLSIL.

The chain combines TRBV18 with TRBJ1-2; the match to TRBD1 covers 8 bases. CDR1 is KGHSH, CDR2 LQKENI, per germline. The trim removed 3 bases at V and 6 bases at J, leaving 6 bases unmatched. CDR3 size: 14 residues. The CDR3: CASSPGQGANGYTF. The CDR3 DNA is TGTGCCAGCTCACCTGGGCAGGGGGCGAATGGCTACACCTTC.

The chain carries TRBV7-8 and TRBJ2-5, with D unresolved. Per germline, CDR1 SGHVS and CDR2 FQNEAQ. The V end lost 5 bases, the J end lost 5 bases, and 12 bases lay between the germline ends. This CDR3 has 13 residues. The CDR3: CASSPPVVETQYF. CDR3 nucleotide sequence: TGTGCCAGCAGCCCACCGGTCGTTGAGACCCAGTACTTC.

DNA for the CDR3: TGTGCCAGCAGTGAGAGTGCACCTAACTACGAGCAGTACTTC. This sequence encodes CASSESAPNYEQYF. The chain couples TRBV2 to TRBJ2-7; D ambiguous. The CDR3 length is 14 residues. Trimming took 3 bases from V and 3 from J, leaving 12 bases between them. CDR1 SNHLY and CDR2 FYNNEI come from the germline V gene.